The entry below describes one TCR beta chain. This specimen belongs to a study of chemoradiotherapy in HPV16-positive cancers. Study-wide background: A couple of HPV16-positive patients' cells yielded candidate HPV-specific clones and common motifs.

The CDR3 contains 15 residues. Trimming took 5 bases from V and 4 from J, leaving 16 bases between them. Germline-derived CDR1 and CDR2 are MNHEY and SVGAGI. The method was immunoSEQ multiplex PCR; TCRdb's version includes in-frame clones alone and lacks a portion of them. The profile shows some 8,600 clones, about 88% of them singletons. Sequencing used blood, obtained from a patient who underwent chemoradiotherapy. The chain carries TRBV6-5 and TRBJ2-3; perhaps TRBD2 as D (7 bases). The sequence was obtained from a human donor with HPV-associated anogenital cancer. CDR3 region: CASSRLRGGPDTQYF. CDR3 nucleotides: TGTGCCAGCAGTCGACTGAGGGGGGGCCCAGATACGCAGTATTTT.